The rows below give T cell receptor beta chains drawn from one sample of a study of cytomegalovirus exposure and HLA in healthy donors. This table comes from immunoSEQ multiplex PCR, and its TCRdb copy is limited to in-frame clones, with some not included. This table holds about 140,000 clones, about 74% found once. Material for sequencing was PBMCs. Receptor source: a man younger than 40 in good health and CMV-seronegative. Both conserved end residues are trimmed from each CDR3.

V	J	CDR3
TRBV9	TRBJ2-7	ASSRTDSSYEQY
TRBV6-1	TRBJ1-1	ASDRANTEAF
TRBV10-3	TRBJ2-7	ANSGTGDEQY
TRBV4-1	TRBJ2-5	ASSQGGGRETQY
TRBV28	TRBJ1-4	ASSVMGTGVEKLF
TRBV13	TRBJ2-6	ASSLAGKGANVLT
TRBV27	TRBJ2-2	ASSFSSGSTGELF
TRBV28	TRBJ1-2	ASSLGQGTGGYT
TRBV19	TRBJ2-5	ASRSGTGGRETQY
TRBV5-5	TRBJ2-7	ASSRREQIYEQY
TRBV29-1	TRBJ2-5	SVDGLAGAQETQY
TRBV28	TRBJ2-5	ASSPRVLAGWGETQY
TRBV7-6	TRBJ2-7	ASSWGLAEGSSKY
TRBV27	NA	ASSSGLADLYEQY
TRBV27	TRBJ2-3	ASSLFFAGGRDTQY
TRBV30	TRBJ2-7	AWNKRTGQGVYEQY
TRBV28	TRBJ1-3	ASSSAGGYSGNTIY
TRBV6-5	TRBJ1-2	ASSYSSGNYGYT
TRBV15	TRBJ2-3	ATSRDLGRGPDTQY
TRBV6-1	TRBJ2-3	ASSEWGTSTDTQY
TRBV11-2	TRBJ1-5	ASSLGPHQPQH
TRBV19	TRBJ2-5	ASSMGTGEQETQY
TRBV7-3	TRBJ2-3	ASSSQGPDTQY
TRBV30	TRBJ1-1	AWMGQVHKAF
TRBV9	TRBJ1-1	ASSVFESGTEAF
TRBV5-1	TRBJ2-3	ASGLLATSTDTQY
TRBV18	TRBJ2-5	ASSPGQGPETQY
TRBV6-5	TRBJ2-3	ASTIQAGGTDTQY
TRBV6-1	TRBJ1-5	ASSETVQVNQPQH
TRBV4-2	TRBJ2-5	ASSQPDRAGETQY
TRBV2	TRBJ1-2	ASSDLGQGADGYT
TRBV27	TRBJ2-1	ASSLGLAGPYNEQF
TRBV6-1	TRBJ2-5	ASTYSRGTQY
TRBV6-6	TRBJ2-3	ASSYSGLTTDTQY
TRBV14	TRBJ1-4	ASSPRTTNEKLF
TRBV5-1	TRBJ2-5	ASSSEAETQY
TRBV11-2	TRBJ2-1	ASSPQGLADNNEQF
TRBV10-2	TRBJ1-5	ARSESSQFSPQH
TRBV7-6	TRBJ2-5	ASTAWTSGRETQY
TRBV19	TRBJ2-4	ASSMSGVQY
TRBV7-8	TRBJ2-7	ASSFRQGGSYEQY
TRBV7-3	TRBJ2-7	ASSPGTGGPYEQY
TRBV11-2	TRBJ2-4	ASSLDFGHGLNIQY
TRBV7-6	TRBJ2-1	ASSEWARESSYNEQF
TRBV7-8	TRBJ2-7	ASSLEQGLIYEQY
TRBV5-6	TRBJ1-4	ASSPGFTNEKLF
TRBV6-1	TRBJ1-2	ASSEGQGNYGYT
TRBV11-3	TRBJ2-3	ASSSQLGTQY
TRBV5-1	TRBJ1-1	ASSTSTGGNTEAF
TRBV4-1	TRBJ2-7	ASSQPSTPYEQY
TRBV2	TRBJ2-2	ASSPGQGFSGELF
TRBV12-5	TRBJ1-1	ASGLVPIRDRESEAF